This T cell receptor beta chain derives from a study of blood T cell repertoires in COVID-19. On the study more broadly: Specimens from acute and convalescent COVID-19 originated in the United States, Italy and Spain. Sample material is recorded as cDNA or gDNA derived from T cells, B-cell-depleted T cells, or PBMCs.

The CDR3 is 14 amino acids. V was pared by 6 bases and J by 1 base, with 9 bases between. Germline values: CDR1 MNHNY, CDR2 SVGAGI (reference sequence). Original processing notes: Estimated nucleated cell counts came from reference gene primer amplification. The assay was immunoSEQ multiplex PCR, and TCRdb's table has in-frame clones only and misses some. D and trimming were read from the DNA, whereas the V and J calls and clone size are those reported in that table. There are roughly 15,000 clones in the sample; approximately 85% occur only once, and about 30% lies in the top ten. The receptor was derived from a man in his 70s in a cohort sampled during active COVID-19. Sequencing was done on a sample of peripheral blood. The chain combines TRBV6-6 with TRBJ2-2; D is undetermined. The DNA for the CDR3 is TGTGCCAGCAGACCTGAGCGGAACACCGGGGAGCTGTTTTTT. Translated, it gives CASRPERNTGELFF.